This T cell receptor beta chain was recovered during a study of identical twins. The CDR3 runs 14 residues. Trimming removed 4 bases from V and 3 bases from J, with 10 bases in between. Germline V lookup: CDR1 SGHNT, CDR2 YYREEE (reference sequence). Overall study results and limits: Excess low generation probability was seen in twin-shared out-of-frame alpha sequences. Models came in too low on out-of-frame TCR alpha sharing in monozygotic twins.

This clonotype was counted only a few times. Its antigen is still unknown. TCRdb reprocessed the 5' RACE reads via MiXCR and lists one record per CDR3 protein. The sample has a few hundred thousand distinct CDR3 sequences, 7.5% to 10% seen once. All donors comprised healthy Caucasians. The same data also went into a second study, on yellow fever vaccine responses in identical twins. That publication notes: Twins reportedly appeared to share part of their vaccine T cell response while keeping part individual.

The chain couples TRBV5-4 to TRBJ2-2; no clear D gene. The TCR sequence derives from a woman younger than 35 in good health. Material for sequencing was PBMCs. The CDR3 is CASSPSLYTGELFF. The CDR3 region has the DNA TGTGCCAGCAGCCCGTCCCTGTACACCGGGGAGCTGTTTTTT.